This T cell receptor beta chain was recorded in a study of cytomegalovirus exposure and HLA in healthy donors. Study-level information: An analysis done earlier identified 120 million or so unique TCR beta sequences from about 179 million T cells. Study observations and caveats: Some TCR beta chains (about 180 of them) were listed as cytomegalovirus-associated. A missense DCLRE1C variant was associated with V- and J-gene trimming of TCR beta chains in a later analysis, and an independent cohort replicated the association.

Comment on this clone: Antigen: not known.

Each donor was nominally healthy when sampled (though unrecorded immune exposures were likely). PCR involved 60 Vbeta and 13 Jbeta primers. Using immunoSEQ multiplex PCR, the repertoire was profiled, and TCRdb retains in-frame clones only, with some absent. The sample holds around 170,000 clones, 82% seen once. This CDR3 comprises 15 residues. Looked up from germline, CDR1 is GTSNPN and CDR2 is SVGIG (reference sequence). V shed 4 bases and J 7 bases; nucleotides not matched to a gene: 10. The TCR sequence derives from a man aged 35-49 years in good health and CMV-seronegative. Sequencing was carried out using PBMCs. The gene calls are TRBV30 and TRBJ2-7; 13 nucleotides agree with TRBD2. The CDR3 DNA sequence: TGTGCCTGGAAGGCCGGACTAGCGGGAGCGCGGGAGCAGTACTTC. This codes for CAWKAGLAGAREQYF.